Presented here are 25 T cell receptor beta chains from one specimen sequenced in a study of glioma-infiltrating T cells (dated by TCRdb to the mid-2010s). TCRdb names Illumina MiSeq as the instrument used. The iRepertoire nested amplicon-rescue multiplex PCR (arm-PCR) platform was used to amplify TCR alpha and beta CDR3 regions from RNA. TCRdb reworked the public reads: Q25 trimming with fastp, MiXCR clone assembly, productive beta chains retained. Duplicate CDR3 protein sequences are folded into a single record with the most common DNA and genes. Here the sample has 400,000 or so distinct CDR3 sequences; roughly two fifths occur a single time. 12% of the sample is held by the ten biggest clonotypes. Sequencing input: glioma tissue, nonneoplastic brain tissue, or PBMCs (not recorded which). These receptors were taken from a human donor with low-grade glioma or glioblastoma, undergoing nonglioma brain surgery, or in good health (not recorded which).

This clonotype was found many times. V is TRBV6-2 or TRBV6-3 and J is TRBJ2-1; the D is unclear. This CDR3 region has 15 residues. Germline lookup yields CDR1 MNHEY and CDR2 SVGEGT. V gave up 5 bases and J gave up 7 bases, with 18 bases separating them. CDR3 sequence reads: CASSIDPEAWNEQFF. The CDR3 bases are TGTGCCAGCAGTATCGACCCCGAGGCGTGGAATGAGCAGTTCTTC.

This chain joins TRBV6-6 and TRBJ2-1; possibly TRBD2 for D (5 bases). The CDR3 length is 15 residues. Germline V gene data show CDR1 as MNHNY and CDR2 as SVGAGI (reference sequence). Trimming took 6 bases from V and 7 from J, leaving 19 bases between them. The chain's CDR3 is CASSSFGMESNEQFF. CDR3 nucleotides: TGTGCCAGCAGCTCTTTCGGGATGGAGAGTAATGAGCAGTTCTTC.

The rearrangement links TRBV7-2 to TRBJ2-3; 15 bases match TRBD2. V trimming: 2 bases; J trimming: 5 bases; junction bases outside the gene matches: 8. This CDR3 spans 18 amino acids. The V gene's germline CDR1 is SGHTA and CDR2 FQGNSA. The CDR3 loop is CASSLMRTSGRDGDTQYF. CDR3 in DNA: TGTGCCAGCAGCTTAATGAGGACTAGCGGGAGGGATGGAGATACGCAGTATTTT.

As regards this clonotype: The CDR3 ends on some other residue instead of the conserved phenylalanine or tryptophan, so this is likely a read error. The V gene is TRBV20-1, the J gene TRBJ2-1, with 7 bases that match TRBD1. The CDR3 spans 14 residues. V shed 5 bases and J 7 bases; nucleotides not matched to a gene: 11. Germline V gene sequence: CDR1 DFQATT, CDR2 SNEGSKA (reference sequence). The CDR3 region is CSAWLPGTVNEQFL. CDR3 sequence (DNA): TGCAGTGCTTGGCTCCCAGGGACAGTGAATGAGCAGTTCTTA.

The chain employs TRBV20-1 and TRBJ2-1, with 9 bases matching TRBD2. The germline V gene has CDR1 DFQATT and CDR2 SNEGSKA (reference sequence). The CDR3 covers 15 residues. V was clipped by 5 bases and J by 3 bases; unmatched bases: 8. The CDR3 reads CSALGLAGNYNEQFF. DNA for the CDR3: TGCAGTGCTTTAGGGCTAGCGGGGAACTACAATGAGCAGTTCTTC.

The gene calls are TRBV29-1 and TRBJ2-7, with TRBD1 matching 7 bases. V shed 0 bases, J shed 0 bases, and the junction held 8 bases outside the gene matches. The CDR3 totals 16 residues. From germline, CDR1 is SQVTM and CDR2 ANQGSEA. In DNA, the CDR3 is TGCAGCGTTGAAGAGTCCGAGGCAGGGGGCTCCTACGAGCAGTACTTC. Protein product: CSVEESEAGGSYEQYF.

This clonotype has a handful of counts. V gene TRBV20-1 combines with J gene TRBJ2-1; 7 bases match TRBD2. V trimming: 3 bases; J trimming: 3 bases; junction bases outside the gene matches: 11. This CDR3 spans 16 amino acids. Germline CDR1 is DFQATT and CDR2 is SNEGSKA (reference sequence). For the CDR3, the DNA is TGCAGTGCTAGGGTAACCCTAGCGGTACACTACAATGAGCAGTTCTTC. Protein product: CSARVTLAVHYNEQFF.

The gene calls are TRBV6-1 and TRBJ2-7; 11 nucleotides line up with TRBD2. This CDR3 comprises 16 residues. J gave up 3 bases and V 5 bases, and 9 bases lay outside the gene matches. Per germline, CDR1 MNHNS and CDR2 SASEGT. The CDR3 protein is CASSSFNSGRVYEQYF. The CDR3 DNA is TGTGCCAGCAGTTCCTTCAATAGCGGGAGGGTCTACGAGCAGTACTTC.

This clonotype has a handful of counts. The chain couples TRBV28 to TRBJ2-5; D is ambiguous. This CDR3 is built from 14 residues. The germline V gene encodes CDR1 MDHEN and CDR2 SYDVKM. The V gene lost 5 bases and the J gene lost 6 bases, with 16 bases spanning the gap. The CDR3 here is CASSPADGRKTQYF. The DNA of the CDR3 is TGTGCCAGCAGTCCCGCGGACGGGCGGAAGACCCAGTACTTC. Variable domain in full (rest from reference TRBV28 and TRBJ2-5): DVKVTQSSRYLVKRTGEKVFLECVQDMDHENMFWYRQDPGLGLRLIYFSYDVKMKEKGDIPEGYSVSREKKERFSLILESASTNQTSMYLCASSPADGRKTQYFGPGTRLLVL.

The chain recombines TRBV27 with TRBJ2-5; possibly TRBD1 for D (6 bases). The CDR3 sequence is 15 residues long. CDR1 is MNHEY, CDR2 SMNVEV, per germline (reference sequence). V was shortened by 4 bases and J by 4 bases, with 16 bases between the two germline ends. The chain's CDR3 is CASSYLKGHLETQYF. For the CDR3, the DNA is TGTGCCAGCAGTTACTTAAAGGGACACTTAGAGACCCAGTACTTC.

Regarding this clonotype: A junction boundary mismatches the germline segment, possibly from a read error. The V and J genes are TRBV20-1 and TRBJ2-1; D not certain. Germline CDR1 DFQATT, CDR2 SNEGSKA (reference sequence). CDR3 length: 17 amino acids. In DNA form, the CDR3 reads TGCAGTGCTAGAGACCTTTACCCCCAGAGCTCCTACAATGAGCAGCTCTTC. Its translation: CSARDLYPQSSYNEQLF.

Points on this clonotype: A read error may produce the germline difference seen at one junction end. The chain is built from TRBV4-3 and TRBJ2-5; D is uncertain. Germline values: CDR1 LGHNA, CDR2 YSLEER. This CDR3 contains 13 residues. The CDR3 is CASIQAMGETQYF. The DNA of the CDR3 is TGCGCCAGCATCCAAGCGATGGGAGAGACCCAGTACTTC.

Only a few counts were recorded for this clonotype. This chain uses TRBV19 with TRBJ2-2; D gene uncertain. The CDR3 has 14 residues. CDR1 and CDR2 from the germline V gene are LNHDA and SQIVND (reference sequence). Between the trimmed V and J ends, which lost 5 bases and 6 bases, there was a span of 13 bases. CDR3 protein: CASSFFRNPGELFF. CDR3 DNA: TGTGCCAGTAGTTTTTTCCGCAATCCCGGGGAGCTGTTTTTT.

This clonotype was seen only a few times. V usage is TRBV15 and J usage is TRBJ2-7; TRBD1 is a possible D gene (7 bases). The V and J ends lost 0 bases and 4 bases respectively, with 16 bases between them. The CDR3 runs 16 residues. The germline V gene has CDR1 LNHNV and CDR2 YYDKDF (reference sequence). This CDR3 reads CATSRDRGQGGYEQYF. The CDR3 DNA reads TGTGCCACCAGCAGAGATCGAGGGCAGGGGGGATACGAGCAGTACTTC. Full variable domain (remainder filled in from reference TRBV15 and TRBJ2-7): DAMVIQNPRYQVTQFGKPVTLSCSQTLNHNVMYWYQQKSSQAPKLLFHYYDKDFNNEADTPDNFQSRRPNTSFCFLDIRSPGLGDTAMYLCATSRDRGQGGYEQYFGPGTRLTVT.

Ten or more counts support this clonotype. The V and J genes are TRBV28 and TRBJ1-5; D not resolved. V was clipped by 5 bases and J by 7 bases, with 12 bases between them. The CDR3 spans 13 residues. Germline-derived CDR1 and CDR2 are MDHEN and SYDVKM. CDR3 sequence (DNA): TGTGCCAGCAGTGGGGTCGGCGTCCAGCCCCAGCATTTT. Protein product: CASSGVGVQPQHF.

V usage is TRBV4-1 and J usage is TRBJ2-1, with 8 bases that match TRBD2. Germline CDR1 reads MGHRA; CDR2 reads YSYEKL. V was pared by 3 bases and J by 10 bases, with 26 bases of the junction left unmatched. The CDR3 has 20 amino acids. The CDR3 DNA follows: TGCGCCAGCAGCCACAGAAACGGGGGTCGCGGGAGGTATGCCCAGGGCGAGCAGTTCTTC. Protein sequence: CASSHRNGGRGRYAQGEQFF.

Notes on this clonotype: This likely comes from a read error, as the CDR3 has no conserved phenylalanine or tryptophan at its end. The chain carries TRBV9 and TRBJ2-7, with D perhaps TRBD1 (6 bases). CDR1 and CDR2 from the germline V gene are SGDLS and YYNGEE. This CDR3 is built from 15 residues. V lost 0 bases and J 2 bases, leaving 12 bases between the germline ends. DNA for the CDR3: TGTGCCAGCAGCGTAGCAGCAGGGACAACCTACGAGCAGTACCTC. Translating gives CASSVAAGTTYEQYL.

In the case of this clonotype: Possible read error: a much larger clone is one base away. This chain connects TRBV6-2 or TRBV6-3 to TRBJ2-7, with TRBD1 identical over 7 bases. The CDR3 is 14 amino acids. Trimming cost V 4 bases and J 6 bases; bases outside gene matches: 9. Germline V gene data show CDR1 as MNHEY and CDR2 as SVGEGT. Here the CDR3 reads CASSWRQGRCEQYF. The CDR3, as DNA: TGTGCCAGCAGTTGGCGACAGGGACGGTGCGAGCAGTACTTC.

On this clonotype itself: Without the conserved terminal phenylalanine or tryptophan, this CDR3 likely stems from a read error. V is TRBV4-2 and J is TRBJ2-5; either TRBD1 or TRBD2 may fit D (5 bases each). The length of the CDR3 is 14 residues. From germline, CDR1 is LGHNA and CDR2 YNFKEQ. The ends were cut back, 4 bases at V and 5 bases at J, with 14 bases in the middle. The CDR3, as DNA: TGTGCCAGCAGCCCCGGGCCCAGGGACGAGACCCAGTACTTA. It translates to CASSPGPRDETQYL.

This clonotype turned up a few times. V is TRBV20-1 and J is TRBJ2-3, with D possibly TRBD2 on 6 matching bases. The CDR3 sequence is 11 residues long. The germline gives CDR1 DFQATT, CDR2 SNEGSKA (reference sequence). CDR3: CGGTTADTQYF. The CDR3 region has the DNA TGCGGCGGGACGACGGCAGATACGCAGTATTTT.

This rearrangement joins TRBV3-1 to TRBJ2-7; D might be TRBD2 (6 bases). V lost 4 bases, J lost 0 bases, and 10 bases lay in between. Germline loops: CDR1 LGHDT, CDR2 YNNKEL (reference sequence). The CDR3 is made up of 14 amino acids. DNA of the CDR3: TGTGCCAGCAGCCGACAGACTAGCTCCTACGAGCAGTACTTC. As protein: CASSRQTSSYEQYF.

The chain recombines TRBV2 with TRBJ1-6; D is possibly TRBD1 (6 bases). CDR1 SNHLY and CDR2 FYNNEI come from the germline V gene. The CDR3 runs to 15 residues. V was trimmed by 6 bases and J by 2 bases, leaving 11 bases between them. The CDR3 nucleotides read TGTGCCAGCAGGGACCGGGACACCTATAATTCACCCCTCCACTTT. Its translation: CASRDRDTYNSPLHF.

This sequence joins TRBV20-1 and TRBJ2-3, with D uncertain. CDR1 and CDR2 from the germline V gene are DFQATT and SNEGSKA (reference sequence). The V and J ends lost 7 bases and 0 bases respectively, with 17 bases between them. The CDR3 consists of 15 residues. CDR3 protein: CSVREGRISTDTQYF. DNA of the CDR3: TGCAGTGTCCGAGAAGGCAGGATAAGCACAGATACGCAGTATTTT.

This clonotype was seen a handful of times. This sequence joins TRBV28 and TRBJ1-2; D not resolved. The germline gives CDR1 MDHEN, CDR2 SYDVKM. The CDR3 runs to 14 residues. The ends were cut back, 7 bases at V and 0 bases at J, with 12 bases in the middle. The CDR3 DNA reads TGTGCCAGCAACGTGCGGGGAACTAACTATGGCTACACCTTC. It encodes CASNVRGTNYGYTF.

To note about this clonotype: A clone one base away is much larger, so this may be a read error. The chain couples TRBV6-2 or TRBV6-3 to TRBJ1-1, with a weak D call TRBD1 (5 bases). CDR3 length equals 16 residues. Germline lookup yields CDR1 MNHEY and CDR2 SVGEGT. The CDR3 coding sequence is TGTGCCTGCAGTTGGGGCCTTCGGATGCATTTGGCTGAAGCTTTCTTT. Translated, it gives CACSWGLRMHLAEAFF.